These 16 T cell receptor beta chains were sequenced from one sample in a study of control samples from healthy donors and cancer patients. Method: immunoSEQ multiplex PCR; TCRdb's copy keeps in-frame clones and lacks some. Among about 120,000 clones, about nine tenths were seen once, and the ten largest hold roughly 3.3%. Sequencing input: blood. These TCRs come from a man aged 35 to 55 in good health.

In nucleotides, the CDR3 is TGTGCCAGCAGCTTAATCCCCCGGGATCTCGGCTACACCTTC. As protein: CASSLIPRDLGYTF. V is TRBV11-2 and J is TRBJ1-2; D is ambiguous. The V end was cut by 2 bases, the J end by 8 bases, with 15 bases between. The CDR3 totals 14 residues. Germline CDR1 and CDR2: SGHAT and FQNNGV.

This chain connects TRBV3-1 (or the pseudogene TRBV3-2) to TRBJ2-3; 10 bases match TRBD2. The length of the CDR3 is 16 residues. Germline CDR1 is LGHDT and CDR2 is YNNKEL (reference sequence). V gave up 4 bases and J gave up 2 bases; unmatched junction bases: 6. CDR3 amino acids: CASSLSSGGYTDTQYF. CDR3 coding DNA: TGTGCCAGCAGCCTGTCTAGCGGGGGTTACACAGATACGCAGTATTTT.

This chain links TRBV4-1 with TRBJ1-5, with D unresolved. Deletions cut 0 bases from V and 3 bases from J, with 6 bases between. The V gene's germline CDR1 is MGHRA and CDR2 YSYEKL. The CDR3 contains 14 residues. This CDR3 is CASSQDVFNQPQHF. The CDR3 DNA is TGCGCCAGCAGCCAAGATGTGTTCAATCAGCCCCAGCATTTT.

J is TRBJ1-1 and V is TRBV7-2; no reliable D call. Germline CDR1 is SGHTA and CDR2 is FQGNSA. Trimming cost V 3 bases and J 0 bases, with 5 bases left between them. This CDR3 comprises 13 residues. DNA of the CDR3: TGTGCCAGCAGCTTCACACTGAACACTGAAGCTTTCTTT. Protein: CASSFTLNTEAFF.

CDR3 residues: CATSRTGKTYEQYF. The CDR3 DNA sequence: TGTGCCACCAGCAGAACAGGGAAAACCTACGAGCAGTACTTC. This chain uses TRBV15 with TRBJ2-7, with TRBD1 as a possible D gene (6 bases). The CDR3 is made up of 14 amino acids. Germline CDR1 and CDR2: LNHNV and YYDKDF (reference sequence). V was cut by 2 bases and J by 2 bases, with 10 bases left in between.

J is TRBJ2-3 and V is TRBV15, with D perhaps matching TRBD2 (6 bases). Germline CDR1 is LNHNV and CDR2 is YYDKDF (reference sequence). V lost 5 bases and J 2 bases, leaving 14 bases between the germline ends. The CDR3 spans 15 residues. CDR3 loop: CATSLHPSATDTQYF. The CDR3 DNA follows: TGTGCCACCAGCCTTCACCCTAGCGCCACAGATACGCAGTATTTT. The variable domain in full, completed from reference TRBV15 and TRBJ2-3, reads DAMVIQNPRYQVTQFGKPVTLSCSQTLNHNVMYWYQQKSSQAPKLLFHYYDKDFNNEADTPDNFQSRRPNTSFCFLDIRSPGLGDTAMYLCATSLHPSATDTQYFGPGTRLTVL.

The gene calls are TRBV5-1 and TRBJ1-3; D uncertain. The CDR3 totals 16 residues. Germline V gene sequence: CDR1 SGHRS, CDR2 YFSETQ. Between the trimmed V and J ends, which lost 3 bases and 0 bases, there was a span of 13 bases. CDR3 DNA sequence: TGCGCCAGCAGCTCCGGCCGGGAGTTCTCTGGAAACACCATATATTTT. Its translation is CASSSGREFSGNTIYF. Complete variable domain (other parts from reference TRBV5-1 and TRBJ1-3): KAGVTQTPRYLIKTRGQQVTLSCSPISGHRSVSWYQQTPGQGLQFLFEYFSETQRNKGNFPGRFSGRQFSNSRSEMNVSTLELGDSALYLCASSSGREFSGNTIYFGEGSWLTVV.

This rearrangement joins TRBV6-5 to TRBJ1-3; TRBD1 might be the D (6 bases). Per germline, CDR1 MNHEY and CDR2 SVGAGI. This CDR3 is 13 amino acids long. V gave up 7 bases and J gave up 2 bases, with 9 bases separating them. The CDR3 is CASMRTAGNTIYF. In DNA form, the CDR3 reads TGTGCCAGCATGAGGACAGCTGGAAACACCATATATTTT.

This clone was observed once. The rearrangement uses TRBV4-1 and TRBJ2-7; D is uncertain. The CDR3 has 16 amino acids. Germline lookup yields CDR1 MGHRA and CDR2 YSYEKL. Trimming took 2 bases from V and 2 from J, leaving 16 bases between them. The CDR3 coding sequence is TGCGCCAGCAGCCAATCTGTGACAATGTCAACCTACGAGCAGTACTTC. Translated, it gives CASSQSVTMSTYEQYF.

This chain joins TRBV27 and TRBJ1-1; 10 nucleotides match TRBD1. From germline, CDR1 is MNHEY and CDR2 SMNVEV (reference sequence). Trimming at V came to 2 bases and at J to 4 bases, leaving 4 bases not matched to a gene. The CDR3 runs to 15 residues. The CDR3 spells CASSLDRGRATEAFF. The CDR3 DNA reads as TGTGCCAGCAGTTTAGACAGGGGGCGTGCCACTGAAGCTTTCTTT.

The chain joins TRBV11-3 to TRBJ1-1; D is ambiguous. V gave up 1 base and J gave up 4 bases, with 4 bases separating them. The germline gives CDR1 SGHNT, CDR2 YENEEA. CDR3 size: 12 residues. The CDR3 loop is CASSLAFTEAFF. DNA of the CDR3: TGTGCCAGCAGCTTAGCTTTCACTGAAGCTTTCTTT.

CDR3 protein: CATSDRGGTEAFF. DNA for the CDR3: TGTGCCACCAGTGACCGCGGTGGAACTGAAGCTTTCTTT. This sequence joins TRBV24-1 and TRBJ1-1, with D unclear. The CDR3 extends over 13 amino acids. Trimming took 4 bases from V and 5 from J, leaving 10 bases between them. Germline values: CDR1 KGHDR, CDR2 SFDVKD.

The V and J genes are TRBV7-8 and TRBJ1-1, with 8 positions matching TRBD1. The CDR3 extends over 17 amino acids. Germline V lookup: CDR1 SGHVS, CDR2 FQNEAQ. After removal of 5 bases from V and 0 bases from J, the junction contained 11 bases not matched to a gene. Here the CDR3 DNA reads TGTGCCAGCAGCGGCGGGACAGGTGTTTATATGAACACTGAAGCTTTCTTT. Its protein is CASSGGTGVYMNTEAFF.

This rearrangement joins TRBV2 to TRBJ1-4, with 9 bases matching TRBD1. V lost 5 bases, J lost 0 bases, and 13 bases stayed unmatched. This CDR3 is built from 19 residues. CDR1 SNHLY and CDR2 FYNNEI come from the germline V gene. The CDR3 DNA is TGTGCCAGCAGTCTCGGACAGGGGAGATTCCCCGCAACTAATGAAAAACTGTTTTTT. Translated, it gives CASSLGQGRFPATNEKLFF.

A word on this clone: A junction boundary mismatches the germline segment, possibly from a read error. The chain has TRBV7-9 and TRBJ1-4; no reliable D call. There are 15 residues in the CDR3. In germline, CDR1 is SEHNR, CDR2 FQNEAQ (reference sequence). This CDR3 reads CASSLGSGKNEKLFF. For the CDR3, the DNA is TGTGCCAGCAGCTTAGGGTCAGGAAAAAATGAGAAACTGTTTTTT.

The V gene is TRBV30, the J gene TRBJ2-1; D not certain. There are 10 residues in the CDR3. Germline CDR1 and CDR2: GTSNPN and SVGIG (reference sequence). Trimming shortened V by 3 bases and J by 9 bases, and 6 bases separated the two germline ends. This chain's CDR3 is CAWSVGEQFF. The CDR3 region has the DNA TGTGCCTGGAGCGTGGGTGAGCAGTTCTTC.